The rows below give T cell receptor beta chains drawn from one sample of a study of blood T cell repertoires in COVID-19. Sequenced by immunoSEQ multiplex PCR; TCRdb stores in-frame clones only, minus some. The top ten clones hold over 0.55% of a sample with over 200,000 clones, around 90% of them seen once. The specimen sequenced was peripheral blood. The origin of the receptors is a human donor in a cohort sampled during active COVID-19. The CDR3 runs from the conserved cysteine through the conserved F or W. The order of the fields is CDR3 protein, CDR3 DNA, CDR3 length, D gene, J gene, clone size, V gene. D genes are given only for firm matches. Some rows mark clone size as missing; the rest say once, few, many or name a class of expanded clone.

CDR3 protein: CASSLIGQGYEQYF; CDR3 DNA: TGTGCCAGCAGCTTAATCGGTCAGGGGTACGAGCAGTACTTC; CDR3 length: 14; D gene: NA; J gene: TRBJ2-7; clone size: NA; V gene: TRBV7-2
CDR3 protein: CASSPSGGDHNEQFF; CDR3 DNA: TGTGCCAGCAGTCCAAGCGGGGGGGACCACAATGAGCAGTTCTTC; CDR3 length: 15; D gene: TRBD2; J gene: TRBJ2-1; clone size: many; V gene: TRBV6-4
CDR3 protein: CASRLTGSSYNSPLHF; CDR3 DNA: TGCGCCAGCAGACTAACAGGGAGCTCCTATAATTCACCCCTCCACTTT; CDR3 length: 16; D gene: NA; J gene: TRBJ1-6; clone size: NA; V gene: TRBV4-1
CDR3 protein: CASSLDLWTEAFF; CDR3 DNA: TGTGCCAGCAGCTTAGACCTATGGACTGAAGCTTTCTTT; CDR3 length: 13; D gene: NA; J gene: TRBJ1-1; clone size: NA; V gene: TRBV7-9
CDR3 protein: CASSVVGLADTQYF; CDR3 DNA: TGTGCCAGCAGCGTAGTGGGACTAGCCGATACGCAGTATTTT; CDR3 length: 14; D gene: TRBD2; J gene: TRBJ2-3; clone size: NA; V gene: TRBV9
CDR3 protein: CASSSARVHYRGEQYF; CDR3 DNA: TGTGCCAGCAGCTCCGCCCGGGTACACTACCGAGGGGAGCAGTACTTC; CDR3 length: 16; D gene: NA; J gene: TRBJ2-7; clone size: NA; V gene: TRBV11-2
CDR3 protein: CASSLGTGLNQPQHF; CDR3 DNA: TGTGCCAGCAGCTTAGGGACAGGCCTCAATCAGCCCCAGCATTTT; CDR3 length: 15; D gene: TRBD1; J gene: TRBJ1-5; clone size: NA; V gene: TRBV5-6
CDR3 protein: CASRWDKIYGYTF; CDR3 DNA: TGTGCCAGCAGATGGGACAAAATCTATGGCTACACCTTC; CDR3 length: 13; D gene: NA; J gene: TRBJ1-2; clone size: NA; V gene: TRBV12-3/TRBV12-4
CDR3 protein: CASSPPGGRADTQYF; CDR3 DNA: TGTGCCAGCTCACCCCCGGGGGGAAGGGCGGATACGCAGTATTTT; CDR3 length: 15; D gene: TRBD2; J gene: TRBJ2-3; clone size: NA; V gene: TRBV18
CDR3 protein: CASSSDTNTEAFF; CDR3 DNA: TGTGCCAGCAGCTCGGACACCAACACTGAAGCTTTCTTT; CDR3 length: 13; D gene: NA; J gene: TRBJ1-1; clone size: NA; V gene: TRBV7-9
CDR3 protein: CASSQRQGKGTGELFF; CDR3 DNA: TGTGCCAGCAGCCAAAGACAGGGGAAGGGAACCGGGGAGCTGTTTTTT; CDR3 length: 16; D gene: TRBD1; J gene: TRBJ2-2; clone size: NA; V gene: TRBV3-1/TRBV3-2
CDR3 protein: CASSLRREGLTGELFF; CDR3 DNA: TGTGCCAGCAGCTTAAGGCGGGAGGGCCTCACCGGGGAGCTGTTTTTT; CDR3 length: 16; D gene: TRBD2; J gene: TRBJ2-2; clone size: few; V gene: TRBV7-2
CDR3 protein: CASPVPGLAGGINEQFF; CDR3 DNA: TGCGCCAGCCCAGTGCCGGGACTAGCGGGAGGAATCAATGAGCAGTTCTTC; CDR3 length: 17; D gene: TRBD2; J gene: TRBJ2-1; clone size: NA; V gene: TRBV23-1
CDR3 protein: CASSQQTGRQPQHF; CDR3 DNA: TGCGCCAGCAGCCAGCAGACAGGTCGGCAGCCCCAGCATTTT; CDR3 length: 14; D gene: NA; J gene: TRBJ1-5; clone size: NA; V gene: TRBV4-1
CDR3 protein: CASSQASGDGYTF; CDR3 DNA: TGCGCCAGCAGCCAAGCTTCGGGGGACGGCTACACCTTC; CDR3 length: 13; D gene: NA; J gene: TRBJ1-2; clone size: few; V gene: TRBV4-3
CDR3 protein: CASSPPGAGSEAFF; CDR3 DNA: TGTGCCAGCAGCCCCCCAGGAGCGGGGTCTGAAGCTTTCTTT; CDR3 length: 14; D gene: NA; J gene: TRBJ1-1; clone size: NA; V gene: TRBV7-9
CDR3 protein: CAWSVLGAGVTIYF; CDR3 DNA: TGTGCCTGGAGTGTTTTAGGGGCCGGAGTCACCATATATTTT; CDR3 length: 14; D gene: NA; J gene: TRBJ1-3; clone size: NA; V gene: TRBV30
CDR3 protein: CASSAVPGQVPGYTF; CDR3 DNA: TGCGCCAGCAGCGCTGTACCGGGACAGGTTCCTGGCTACACCTTC; CDR3 length: 15; D gene: TRBD1; J gene: TRBJ1-2; clone size: few; V gene: TRBV5-1
CDR3 protein: CASSQGQGYEKLFF; CDR3 DNA: TGCGCCAGCAGCCAAGGGCAGGGCTATGAAAAACTGTTTTTT; CDR3 length: 14; D gene: NA; J gene: TRBJ1-4; clone size: few; V gene: TRBV4-1
CDR3 protein: CASSYLRTGIGGYTF; CDR3 DNA: TGTGCCAGCAGTTACCTACGGACAGGGATTGGTGGCTACACCTTC; CDR3 length: 15; D gene: TRBD1; J gene: TRBJ1-2; clone size: NA; V gene: TRBV6-2/TRBV6-3
CDR3 protein: CASRPNAQETQYF; CDR3 DNA: TGTGCCAGCAGACCTAACGCGCAAGAGACCCAGTACTTC; CDR3 length: 13; D gene: NA; J gene: TRBJ2-5; clone size: once; V gene: TRBV12-3/TRBV12-4
CDR3 protein: CASSPLPGQGTYEQYF; CDR3 DNA: TGTGCCAGCAGCCCGTTACCGGGACAGGGTACCTACGAGCAGTACTTC; CDR3 length: 16; D gene: TRBD1; J gene: TRBJ2-7; clone size: NA; V gene: TRBV4-2
CDR3 protein: CASSQDLILTGLFNEQFF; CDR3 DNA: TGCGCCAGCAGCCAAGATTTAATATTGACAGGGCTTTTTAATGAGCAGTTCTTC; CDR3 length: 18; D gene: TRBD1; J gene: TRBJ2-1; clone size: NA; V gene: TRBV4-3
CDR3 protein: CASNRQGGYEQYF; CDR3 DNA: TGTGCCAGCAATCGACAGGGGGGCTACGAGCAGTACTTC; CDR3 length: 13; D gene: TRBD1; J gene: TRBJ2-7; clone size: NA; V gene: TRBV2
CDR3 protein: CASSDGGDTQYF; CDR3 DNA: TGCGCCAGCAGTGACGGGGGGGATACGCAGTATTTT; CDR3 length: 12; D gene: TRBD2; J gene: TRBJ2-3; clone size: NA; V gene: TRBV10-1
CDR3 protein: CASKPAGSGEYNEQFF; CDR3 DNA: TGTGCCAGCAAACCTGCCGGAAGCGGGGAATACAATGAGCAGTTCTTC; CDR3 length: 16; D gene: TRBD2; J gene: TRBJ2-1; clone size: NA; V gene: TRBV2
CDR3 protein: CATSGFSNEQFF; CDR3 DNA: TGTGCCACCTCGGGATTTAGCAATGAGCAGTTCTTC; CDR3 length: 12; D gene: NA; J gene: TRBJ2-1; clone size: few; V gene: TRBV19
CDR3 protein: CASSLASDRSAGNTIYF; CDR3 DNA: TGTGCCAGCAGCTTAGCCTCGGACAGATCCGCTGGAAACACCATATATTTT; CDR3 length: 17; D gene: NA; J gene: TRBJ1-3; clone size: NA; V gene: TRBV7-2
CDR3 protein: CASSIAASATDTQYF; CDR3 DNA: TGTGCCAGTAGTATAGCAGCGTCAGCCACAGATACGCAGTATTTT; CDR3 length: 15; D gene: NA; J gene: TRBJ2-3; clone size: NA; V gene: TRBV19
CDR3 protein: CASSQEVTSQWNTQYF; CDR3 DNA: TGTGCCAGCAGCCAAGAGGTCACTAGTCAGTGGAATACGCAGTATTTT; CDR3 length: 16; D gene: NA; J gene: TRBJ2-3; clone size: many; V gene: TRBV4-2
CDR3 protein: CAIQGIPYGYTF; CDR3 DNA: TGTGCCATACAGGGGATACCTTATGGCTACACCTTC; CDR3 length: 12; D gene: TRBD1; J gene: TRBJ1-2; clone size: few; V gene: TRBV19
CDR3 protein: CASSPGTHYEQYF; CDR3 DNA: TGCGCCAGCAGTCCTGGGACTCACTACGAGCAGTACTTC; CDR3 length: 13; D gene: NA; J gene: TRBJ2-7; clone size: NA; V gene: TRBV10-1
CDR3 protein: CAWSDGVTDTIYF; CDR3 DNA: TGTGCCTGGAGCGACGGGGTAACAGACACCATATATTTT; CDR3 length: 13; D gene: NA; J gene: TRBJ1-3; clone size: NA; V gene: TRBV30
CDR3 protein: CASRDINTGELFF; CDR3 DNA: TGTGCCAGCCGGGACATTAACACCGGGGAGCTGTTTTTT; CDR3 length: 13; D gene: NA; J gene: TRBJ2-2; clone size: NA; V gene: TRBV6-4
CDR3 protein: CASSRDDGGIKKLFF; CDR3 DNA: TGCGCCAGCAGCCGGGACGACGGGGGGATCAAAAAACTGTTTTTT; CDR3 length: 15; D gene: NA; J gene: TRBJ1-4; clone size: NA; V gene: TRBV4-1
CDR3 protein: CAWSVKRESNQPQHF; CDR3 DNA: TGTGCCTGGAGTGTAAAACGGGAGAGCAATCAGCCCCAGCATTTT; CDR3 length: 15; D gene: NA; J gene: TRBJ1-5; clone size: NA; V gene: TRBV30
CDR3 protein: CASSMLGGANQPQHF; CDR3 DNA: TGTGCCAGTAGTATGTTAGGGGGGGCTAATCAGCCCCAGCATTTT; CDR3 length: 15; D gene: NA; J gene: TRBJ1-5; clone size: NA; V gene: TRBV19
CDR3 protein: CASSPRLRSGANVLTF; CDR3 DNA: TGTGCCAGCAGCCCCCGACTGCGATCTGGGGCCAACGTCCTGACTTTC; CDR3 length: 16; D gene: NA; J gene: TRBJ2-6; clone size: once; V gene: TRBV7-2
CDR3 protein: CASSLESGGLSYTDTQYF; CDR3 DNA: TGTGCCAGCAGCTTAGAATCCGGGGGACTCTCTTACACAGATACGCAGTATTTT; CDR3 length: 18; D gene: NA; J gene: TRBJ2-3; clone size: NA; V gene: TRBV7-8
CDR3 protein: CASSDRDRDSYEQYF; CDR3 DNA: TGTGCCAGCAGCGACCGGGACAGGGATTCCTACGAGCAGTACTTC; CDR3 length: 15; D gene: TRBD1; J gene: TRBJ2-7; clone size: NA; V gene: TRBV9
CDR3 protein: CASAVRWSSYEQYF; CDR3 DNA: TGTGCCAGCGCAGTACGGTGGAGCTCCTACGAGCAGTACTTC; CDR3 length: 14; D gene: NA; J gene: TRBJ2-7; clone size: NA; V gene: TRBV28
CDR3 protein: CAWSLSRASGNTIYF; CDR3 DNA: TGTGCCTGGAGTTTGTCCAGGGCCTCTGGAAACACCATATATTTT; CDR3 length: 15; D gene: NA; J gene: TRBJ1-3; clone size: NA; V gene: TRBV30
CDR3 protein: CASSQTGMAEAFF; CDR3 DNA: TGTGCCAGCAGCCAGACAGGGATGGCTGAAGCTTTCTTT; CDR3 length: 13; D gene: TRBD1; J gene: TRBJ1-1; clone size: NA; V gene: TRBV7-2
CDR3 protein: CASSSGLGTGELFF; CDR3 DNA: TGTGCCAGCAGCTCCGGCCTAGGCACCGGGGAGCTGTTTTTT; CDR3 length: 14; D gene: NA; J gene: TRBJ2-2; clone size: NA; V gene: TRBV7-2
CDR3 protein: CSVTDAGWPYEQYF; CDR3 DNA: TGCAGCGTCACCGACGCAGGGTGGCCCTACGAGCAGTACTTC; CDR3 length: 14; D gene: NA; J gene: TRBJ2-7; clone size: NA; V gene: TRBV29-1
CDR3 protein: CASSFFRDPGYEQYF; CDR3 DNA: TGTGCCAGCAGCTTCTTCCGGGATCCGGGGTACGAGCAGTACTTC; CDR3 length: 15; D gene: NA; J gene: TRBJ2-7; clone size: NA; V gene: TRBV9
CDR3 protein: CASSIRGAGTGYEQYF; CDR3 DNA: TGTGCCAGTAGTATCAGGGGCGCCGGGACGGGATACGAGCAGTACTTC; CDR3 length: 16; D gene: NA; J gene: TRBJ2-7; clone size: NA; V gene: TRBV19
CDR3 protein: CASSHGQGSYEQYF; CDR3 DNA: TGTGCCAGCAGCCACGGACAGGGCTCCTACGAGCAGTACTTC; CDR3 length: 14; D gene: TRBD1; J gene: TRBJ2-7; clone size: NA; V gene: TRBV6-2/TRBV6-3
CDR3 protein: CASSYEDRSDEKLFF; CDR3 DNA: TGTGCCAGCAGTTACGAGGACAGGTCGGATGAAAAACTGTTTTTT; CDR3 length: 15; D gene: TRBD1; J gene: TRBJ1-4; clone size: NA; V gene: TRBV6-2/TRBV6-3